One sample yielded the 3 T cell receptor beta chains listed below, sequenced in a study of chemoradiotherapy in HPV16-positive cancers. The data were produced by immunoSEQ multiplex PCR, yet TCRdb's version contains in-frame clones alone and is incomplete. Of roughly 7,100 clones in the sample, roughly four fifths were seen once. The source was blood, collected from a patient who underwent chemoradiotherapy. These receptors were collected from a human donor with HPV-associated anogenital cancer.

The chain uses TRBV2 and TRBJ2-5, with 8 positions matching TRBD1. There are 12 residues in the CDR3. CDR1 is SNHLY and CDR2 is FYNNEI in the germline V gene. The V and J ends lost 5 bases and 13 bases, in that order; junction bases with no gene match: 9. CDR3: CASSWDRSDRYF. The CDR3 nucleotides are TGTGCCAGCAGTTGGGACAGGTCCGACCGGTACTTC.

The chain employs TRBV7-8 and TRBJ2-7; TRBD1 aligns across 9 bases. Trimming took 4 bases from V and 3 from J; bases not matched to a gene: 7. CDR1 is SGHVS, CDR2 FQNEAQ, per germline. This CDR3 spans 15 amino acids. The DNA for the CDR3 is TGTGCCAGCAGCTACGACAGGGGGGCAATCTACGAGCAGTACTTC. Protein: CASSYDRGAIYEQYF.

The J gene is TRBJ1-4, the V gene TRBV18; 7 bases are a match to TRBD1. J lost 7 bases, V lost 4 bases, and 9 bases had no gene match. CDR1 and CDR2 (germline): KGHSH, LQKENI. The CDR3 extends over 15 amino acids. The CDR3 sequence: CASSLNDRVGEKLFF. In nucleotides, the CDR3 is TGTGCCAGCTCACTAAACGACAGGGTCGGTGAAAAACTGTTTTTT. The whole variable domain, filled in from reference TRBV18 and TRBJ1-4, reads NAGVMQNPRHLVRRRGQEARLRCSPMKGHSHVYWYRQLPEEGLKFMVYLQKENIIDESGMPKERFSAEFPKEGPSILRIQQVVRGDSAAYFCASSLNDRVGEKLFFGSGTQLSVL.